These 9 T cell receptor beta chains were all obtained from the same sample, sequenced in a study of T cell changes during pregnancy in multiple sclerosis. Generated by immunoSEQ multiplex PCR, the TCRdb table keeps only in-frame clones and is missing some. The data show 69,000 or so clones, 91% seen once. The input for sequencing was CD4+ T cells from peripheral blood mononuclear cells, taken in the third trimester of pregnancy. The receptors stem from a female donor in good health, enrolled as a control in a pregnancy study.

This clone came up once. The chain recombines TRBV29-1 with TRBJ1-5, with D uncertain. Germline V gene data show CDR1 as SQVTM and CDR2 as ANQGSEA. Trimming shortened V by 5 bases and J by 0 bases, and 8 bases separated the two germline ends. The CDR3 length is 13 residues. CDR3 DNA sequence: TGCAGCGTTCGGGTCAGTAGCAATCAGCCCCAGCATTTT. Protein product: CSVRVSSNQPQHF. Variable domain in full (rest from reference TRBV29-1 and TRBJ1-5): SAVISQKPSRDICQRGTSLTIQCQVDSQVTMMFWYRQQPGQSLTLIATANQGSEATYESGFVIDKFPISRPNLTFSTLTVSNMSPEDSSIYLCSVRVSSNQPQHFGDGTRLSIL.

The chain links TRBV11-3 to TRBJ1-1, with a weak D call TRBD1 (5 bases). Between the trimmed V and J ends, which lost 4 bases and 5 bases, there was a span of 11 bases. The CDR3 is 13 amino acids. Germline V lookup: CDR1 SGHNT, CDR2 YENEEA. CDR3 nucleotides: TGTGCCAGCAGCTCGGGGGTTAGGACTGAAGCTTTCTTT. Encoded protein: CASSSGVRTEAFF.

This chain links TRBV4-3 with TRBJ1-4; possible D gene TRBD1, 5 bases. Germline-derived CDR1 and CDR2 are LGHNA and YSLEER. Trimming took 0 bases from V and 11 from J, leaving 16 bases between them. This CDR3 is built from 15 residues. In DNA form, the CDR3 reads TGCGCCAGCAGCCAAGATCGGGGCGGGGGAGAGAAACTGTTTTTT. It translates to CASSQDRGGGEKLFF.

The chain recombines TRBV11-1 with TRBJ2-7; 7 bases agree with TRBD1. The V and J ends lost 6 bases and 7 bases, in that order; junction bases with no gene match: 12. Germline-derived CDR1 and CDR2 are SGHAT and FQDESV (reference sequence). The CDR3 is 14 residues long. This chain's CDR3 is CASRTTGPRGEQYF. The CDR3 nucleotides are TGTGCCAGCAGGACGACAGGGCCGCGTGGGGAGCAGTACTTC.

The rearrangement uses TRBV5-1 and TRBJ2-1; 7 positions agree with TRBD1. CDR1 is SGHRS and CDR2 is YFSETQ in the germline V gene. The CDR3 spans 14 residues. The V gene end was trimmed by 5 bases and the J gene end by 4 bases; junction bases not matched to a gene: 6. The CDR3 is CASRAGTEYNEQFF. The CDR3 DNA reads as TGCGCCAGCAGAGCCGGGACAGAATACAATGAGCAGTTCTTC.

The chain's CDR3 is CASSYSTGDQPQHF. Here the CDR3 DNA reads TGTGCCAGCAGTTACTCGACAGGGGATCAGCCCCAGCATTTT. V usage is TRBV6-6 and J usage is TRBJ1-5, with 8 bases lining up with TRBD1. The CDR3 is made up of 14 amino acids. After removal of 0 bases from V and 5 bases from J, the junction contained 0 bases not matched to a gene. CDR1 is MNHNY, CDR2 SVGAGI, per germline (reference sequence).

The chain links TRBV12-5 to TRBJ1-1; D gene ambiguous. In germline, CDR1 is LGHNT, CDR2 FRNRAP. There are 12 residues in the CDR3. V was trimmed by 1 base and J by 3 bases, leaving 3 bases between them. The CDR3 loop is CASGLAYTEAFF. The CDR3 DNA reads TGTGCTAGTGGTTTGGCATACACTGAAGCTTTCTTT.

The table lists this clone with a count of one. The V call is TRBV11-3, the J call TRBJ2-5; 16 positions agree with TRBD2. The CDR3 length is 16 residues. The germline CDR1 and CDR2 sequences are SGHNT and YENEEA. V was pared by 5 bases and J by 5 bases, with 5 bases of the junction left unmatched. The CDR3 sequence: CASSPGTSGGAETQYF. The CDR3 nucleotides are TGTGCCAGCAGCCCGGGGACTAGCGGGGGGGCGGAGACCCAGTACTTC. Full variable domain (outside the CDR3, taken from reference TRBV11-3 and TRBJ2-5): EAGVVQSPRYKIIEKKQPVAFWCNPISGHNTLYWYLQNLGQGPELLIRYENEEAVDDSQLPKDRFSAERLKGVDSTLKIQPAELGDSAVYLCASSPGTSGGAETQYFGPGTRLLVL.

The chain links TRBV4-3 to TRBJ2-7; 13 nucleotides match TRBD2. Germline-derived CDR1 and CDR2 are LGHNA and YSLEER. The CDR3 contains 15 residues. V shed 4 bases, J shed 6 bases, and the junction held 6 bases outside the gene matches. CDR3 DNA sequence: TGCGCCAGCAGCCGCACTAGCGGGGGGGCCCTCGAGCAGTACTTC. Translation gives CASSRTSGGALEQYF.